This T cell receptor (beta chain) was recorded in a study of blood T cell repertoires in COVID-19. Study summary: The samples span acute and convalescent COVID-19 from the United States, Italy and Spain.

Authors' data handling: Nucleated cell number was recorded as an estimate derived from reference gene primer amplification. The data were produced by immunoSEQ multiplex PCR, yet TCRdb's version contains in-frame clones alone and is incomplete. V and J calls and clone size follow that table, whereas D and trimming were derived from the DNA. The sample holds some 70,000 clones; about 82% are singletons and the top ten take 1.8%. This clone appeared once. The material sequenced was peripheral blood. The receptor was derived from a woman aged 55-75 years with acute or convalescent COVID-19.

The CDR3: CASSLAPSGGDTQYF. CDR3 DNA sequence: TGTGCCAGCAGCTTGGCCCCTAGCGGGGGTGATACGCAGTATTTT. The rearrangement uses TRBV5-4 and TRBJ2-3; 10 bases agree with TRBD2. The CDR3 is 15 residues long. Germline loops: CDR1 SGHNT, CDR2 YYREEE (reference sequence). Germline trimming cut 0 bases from V and 6 bases from J; bases unmatched to any gene: 4. Complete variable domain (other parts from reference TRBV5-4 and TRBJ2-3): ETGVTQSPTHLIKTRGQQVTLRCSSQSGHNTVSWYQQALGQGPQFIFQYYREEENGRGNFPPRFSGLQFPNYSSELNVNALELDDSALYLCASSLAPSGGDTQYFGPGTRLTVL.